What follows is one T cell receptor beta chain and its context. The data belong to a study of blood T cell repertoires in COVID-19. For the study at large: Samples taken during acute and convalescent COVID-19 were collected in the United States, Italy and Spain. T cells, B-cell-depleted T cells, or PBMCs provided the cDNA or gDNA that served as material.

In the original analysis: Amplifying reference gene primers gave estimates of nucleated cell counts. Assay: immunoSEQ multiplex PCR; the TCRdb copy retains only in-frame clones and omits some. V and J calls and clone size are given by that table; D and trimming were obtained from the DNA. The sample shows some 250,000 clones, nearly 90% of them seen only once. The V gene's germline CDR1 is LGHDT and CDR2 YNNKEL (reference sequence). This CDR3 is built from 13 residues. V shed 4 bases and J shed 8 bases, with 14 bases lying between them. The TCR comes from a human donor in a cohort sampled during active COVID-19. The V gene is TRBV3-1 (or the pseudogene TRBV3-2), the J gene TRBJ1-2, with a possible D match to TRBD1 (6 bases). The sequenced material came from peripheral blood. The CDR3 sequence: CASSRGEGDGYTF. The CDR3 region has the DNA TGTGCCAGCAGCCGAGGGGAGGGGGACGGCTACACCTTC.